This entry lists 5 T cell receptor beta chains sequenced from one sample in a study of cytomegalovirus exposure and HLA in healthy donors. A multiplex PCR was run with 60 Vbeta primers and 13 Jbeta primers. TCRdb's table, derived via immunoSEQ multiplex PCR, lists solely in-frame clones and lacks some. The sample gives around 150,000 clones, roughly 83% of which show up once; approximately 1.4% is in the top ten. Sequencing was performed on PBMCs. These receptors all come from a man between 40 and 49 years old in good health and CMV-seronegative.

J is TRBJ2-7 and V is TRBV5-1, with D tentatively TRBD1 (6 bases). CDR1 and CDR2 (germline): SGHRS, YFSETQ. The CDR3 has 15 amino acids. V dropped 2 bases and J dropped 0 bases, with 12 bases sitting between them. In nucleotides, the CDR3 is TGCGCCAGCAGCTTAGGACAGCCCAGCTCCTACGAGCAGTACTTC. This gives the protein CASSLGQPSSYEQYF.

The sample holds a few counts of this clone. The chain employs TRBV7-2 and TRBJ1-3; D ambiguous. From germline, CDR1 is SGHTA and CDR2 FQGNSA. CDR3 length: 14 amino acids. V lost 0 bases to trimming and J lost 0 bases, with 3 bases between them. This CDR3 reads CASSLALSGNTIYF. Written as DNA, the CDR3 is TGTGCCAGCAGCTTAGCCCTCTCTGGAAACACCATATATTTT.

The chain uses TRBV7-2 and TRBJ1-4; 8 nucleotides line up with TRBD1. In germline, CDR1 is SGHTA, CDR2 FQGNSA. V gave up 1 base and J gave up 7 bases; unmatched junction bases: 5. CDR3 size: 15 residues. CDR3 DNA sequence: TGTGCCAGCAGCTTAGGGGGACAGGTTGGTGAAAAACTGTTTTTT. Its protein is CASSLGGQVGEKLFF. Full variable domain (missing parts from reference TRBV7-2 and TRBJ1-4): GAGVSQSPSNKVTEKGKDVELRCDPISGHTALYWYRQSLGQGLEFLIYFQGNSAPDKSGLPSDRFSAERTGGSVSTLTIQRTQQEDSAVYLCASSLGGQVGEKLFFGSGTQLSVL.

Only one count was recorded for this clone. The J gene is TRBJ2-5, the V gene TRBV6-1, with TRBD2 matching 12 bases. The CDR3 runs 16 residues. V dropped 3 bases and J dropped 3; count of bases not matched to a gene: 5. Germline V gene lookup returns CDR1 MNHNS and CDR2 SASEGT. CDR3 sequence reads: CASSDGGLAGKETQYF. The CDR3 DNA follows: TGTGCCAGCAGTGATGGTGGACTAGCGGGAAAAGAGACCCAGTACTTC.

This chain joins TRBV7-2 and TRBJ2-2, with a weak D call TRBD2 (6 bases). The CDR3 is made up of 16 amino acids. The V gene lost 3 bases and the J gene lost 0 bases, with 11 bases spanning the gap. From germline, CDR1 is SGHTA and CDR2 FQGNSA. The CDR3 nucleotides read TGTGCCAGCAGCTTTACTGGAGGGGCGAACACCGGGGAGCTGTTTTTT. Translation: CASSFTGGANTGELFF.